This TCR beta chain was found in a study of molecular identifiers for immune sequencing clone quantification. Study outcomes and limitations: Clones that had above 20 RNA copies took up over 98% of effector molecules but under 1% in naive cells.

As CD8+CD4-CCR7+CD45RA+ cells, naive CD8 T cells were sorted. TCRdb used MiXCR to reprocess the PCR reads, holding one entry per CDR3 protein. The repertoire consists of approximately 320,000 distinct CDR3 sequences, with about a quarter occurring once and the leading ten covering 0.65% to 0.75%. Germline assignment: CDR1 SEHNR and CDR2 FQNEAQ (reference sequence). This CDR3 contains 16 residues. As regards this clonotype: The antigen is undetermined. This could be a read error, since a much larger clone is one nucleotide away.

The clonotype comes from a human donor in good health. Some libraries in this study had Jurkat cell RNA spiked in. The sample taken for sequencing was naive CD8+ T cells from blood, with Jurkat cell RNA spiked in. Subset reported: FACS-sorted CD8+CD4-CCR7+CD45RA+ naive T cells. This chain joins TRBV7-9 and TRBJ2-7; D is perhaps TRBD1 (6 bases). CDR3 nucleotides: TGTGCCAGCAGCTTGGTTGCCCGGACAGCCGACTACGTGCAGTACTTC. It specifies CASSLVARTADYVQYF.